The present T cell receptor beta chain was sequenced within a study of T cells after posttransplantation cyclophosphamide. Study-wide findings and caveats: Skin or GI-infiltrating T cells shared few TRB sequences with blood. Later post-transplant blood repertoires were often dominated by donor CD8+ memory clones. Recipient CMV seropositivity and CMV reactivation strongly tracked TRB clonality.

The related graft donor's blood sample was taken on the day of bone marrow donation. Some clones are missing from TCRdb's copy, which holds only in-frame ones; the method was immunoSEQ multiplex PCR. The table has 10,000 to 15,000 clones, under 85% seen once. As for this clone: As yet, its antigen is unknown.

This TCR derives from a man between 45 and 60 years old in good health, CMV-negative, and a related stem cell transplant donor. The specimen was memory CD4+ T cells sorted from PBMCs.

The CDR3 sequence is CASSHGGRINEKLFF. The DNA for the CDR3 is TGTGCCAGCAGTCACGGGGGACGGATTAATGAAAAACTGTTTTTT. The chain couples TRBV6-1 to TRBJ1-4; D possibly corresponds to TRBD1 (5 bases). This CDR3 spans 15 amino acids. Per germline, CDR1 MNHNS and CDR2 SASEGT. The germline V and J ends were trimmed by 5 bases and 4 bases, with 14 bases remaining between them.